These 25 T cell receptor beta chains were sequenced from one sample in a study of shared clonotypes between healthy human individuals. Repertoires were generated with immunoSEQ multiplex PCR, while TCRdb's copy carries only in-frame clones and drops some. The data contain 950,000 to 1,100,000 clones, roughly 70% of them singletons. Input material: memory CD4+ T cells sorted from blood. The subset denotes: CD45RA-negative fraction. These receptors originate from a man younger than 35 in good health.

The CDR3: CASSFTSRYTDTQYF. The CDR3, as DNA: TGTGCCAGCAGCTTCACTAGCCGGTACACAGATACGCAGTATTTT. The J gene is TRBJ2-3, the V gene TRBV11-2; D might be TRBD2 (6 bases). Deletions cut 3 bases from V and 2 bases from J, with 12 bases between. The length of the CDR3 is 15 residues. Germline lookup yields CDR1 SGHAT and CDR2 FQNNGV.

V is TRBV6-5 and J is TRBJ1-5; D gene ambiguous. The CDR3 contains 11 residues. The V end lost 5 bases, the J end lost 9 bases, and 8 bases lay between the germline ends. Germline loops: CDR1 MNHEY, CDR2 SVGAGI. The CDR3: CASSDPRPQHF. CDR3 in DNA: TGTGCCAGCAGTGACCCTCGGCCCCAGCATTTT.

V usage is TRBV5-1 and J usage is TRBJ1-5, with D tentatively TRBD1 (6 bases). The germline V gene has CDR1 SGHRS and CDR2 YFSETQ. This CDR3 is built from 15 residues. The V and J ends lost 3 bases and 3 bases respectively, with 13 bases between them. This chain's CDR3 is CASSWDGGPNQPQHF. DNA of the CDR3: TGCGCCAGCAGCTGGGACGGGGGGCCCAATCAGCCCCAGCATTTT. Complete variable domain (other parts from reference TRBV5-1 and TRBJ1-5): KAGVTQTPRYLIKTRGQQVTLSCSPISGHRSVSWYQQTPGQGLQFLFEYFSETQRNKGNFPGRFSGRQFSNSRSEMNVSTLELGDSALYLCASSWDGGPNQPQHFGDGTRLSIL.

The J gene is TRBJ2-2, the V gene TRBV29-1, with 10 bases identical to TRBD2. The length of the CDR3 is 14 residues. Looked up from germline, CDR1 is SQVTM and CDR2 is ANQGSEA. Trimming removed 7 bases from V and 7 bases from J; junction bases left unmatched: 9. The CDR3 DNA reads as TGCAGCGCCCCACTAGCGGGGAGGGTCGGGGAGCTGTTTTTT. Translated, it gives CSAPLAGRVGELFF.

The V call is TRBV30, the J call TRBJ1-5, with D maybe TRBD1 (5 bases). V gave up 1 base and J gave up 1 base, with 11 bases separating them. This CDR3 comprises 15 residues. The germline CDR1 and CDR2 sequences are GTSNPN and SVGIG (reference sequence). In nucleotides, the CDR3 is TGTGCCTGGAGTGAGGGGTGGGTAAGCAATCAGCCCCAGCATTTT. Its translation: CAWSEGWVSNQPQHF.

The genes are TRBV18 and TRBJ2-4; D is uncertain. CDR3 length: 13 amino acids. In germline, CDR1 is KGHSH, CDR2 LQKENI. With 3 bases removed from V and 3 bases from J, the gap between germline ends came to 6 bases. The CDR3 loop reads CASSPSDKNIQYF. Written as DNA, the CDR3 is TGTGCCAGCTCACCGTCAGACAAAAACATTCAGTACTTC.

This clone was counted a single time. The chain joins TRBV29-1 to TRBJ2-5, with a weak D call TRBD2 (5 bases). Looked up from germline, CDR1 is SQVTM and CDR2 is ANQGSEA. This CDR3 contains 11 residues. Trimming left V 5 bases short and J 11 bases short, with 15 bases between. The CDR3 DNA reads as TGCAGCGTTCTGGCGATGGAGGTACAGTACTTC. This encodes CSVLAMEVQYF.

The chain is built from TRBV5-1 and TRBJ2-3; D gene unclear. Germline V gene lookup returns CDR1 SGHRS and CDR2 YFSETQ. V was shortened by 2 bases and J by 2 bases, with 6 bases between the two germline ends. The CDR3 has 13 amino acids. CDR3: CASSLTATDTQYF. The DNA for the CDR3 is TGCGCCAGCAGCTTAACCGCCACAGATACGCAGTATTTT.

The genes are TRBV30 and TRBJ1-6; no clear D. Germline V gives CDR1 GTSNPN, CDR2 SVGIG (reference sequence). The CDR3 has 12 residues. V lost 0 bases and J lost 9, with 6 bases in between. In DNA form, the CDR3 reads TGTGCCTGGAGTGTACCCTCTTCACCCCTCCACTTT. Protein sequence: CAWSVPSSPLHF.

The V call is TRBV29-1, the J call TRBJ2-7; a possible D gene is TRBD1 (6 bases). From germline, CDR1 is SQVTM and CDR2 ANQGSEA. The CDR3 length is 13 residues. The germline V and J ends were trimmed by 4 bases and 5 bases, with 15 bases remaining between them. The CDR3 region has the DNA TGCAGCGTTGTTGGCCAGGGGCTAGACGAGCAGTACTTC. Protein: CSVVGQGLDEQYF.

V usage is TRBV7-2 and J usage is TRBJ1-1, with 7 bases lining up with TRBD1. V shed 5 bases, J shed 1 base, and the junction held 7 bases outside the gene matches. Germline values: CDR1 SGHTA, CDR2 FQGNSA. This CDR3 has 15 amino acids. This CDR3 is CASSNRGRGNTEAFF. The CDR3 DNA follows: TGTGCCAGCAGCAATAGGGGGCGCGGGAACACTGAAGCTTTCTTT.

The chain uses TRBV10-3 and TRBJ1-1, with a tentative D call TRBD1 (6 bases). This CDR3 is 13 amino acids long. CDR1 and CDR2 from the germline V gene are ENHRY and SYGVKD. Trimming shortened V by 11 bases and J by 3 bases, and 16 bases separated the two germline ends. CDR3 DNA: TGTGCCTCCTCCCCGGGGGCCTACACTGAAGCTTTCTTT. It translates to CASSPGAYTEAFF.

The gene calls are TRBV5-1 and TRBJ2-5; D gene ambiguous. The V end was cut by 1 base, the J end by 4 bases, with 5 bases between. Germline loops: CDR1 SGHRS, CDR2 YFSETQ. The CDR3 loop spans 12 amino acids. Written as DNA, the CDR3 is TGCGCCAGCAGCTTGTTACGAGAGACCCAGTACTTC. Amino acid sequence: CASSLLRETQYF.

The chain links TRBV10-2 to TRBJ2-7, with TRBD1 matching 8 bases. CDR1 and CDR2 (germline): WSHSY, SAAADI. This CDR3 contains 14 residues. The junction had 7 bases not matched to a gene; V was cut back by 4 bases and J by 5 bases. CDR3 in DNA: TGCGCCAGCAGTGGGACAGGGAGGAGGAACGAGCAGTACTTC. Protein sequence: CASSGTGRRNEQYF.

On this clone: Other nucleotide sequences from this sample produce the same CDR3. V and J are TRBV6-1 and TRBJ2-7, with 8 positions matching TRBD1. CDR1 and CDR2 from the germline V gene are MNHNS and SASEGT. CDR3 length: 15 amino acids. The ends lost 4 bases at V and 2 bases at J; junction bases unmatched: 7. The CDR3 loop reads CASSVRTGPAYEQYF. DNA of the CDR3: TGTGCCAGCAGTGTCCGGACAGGGCCGGCCTACGAGCAGTACTTC.

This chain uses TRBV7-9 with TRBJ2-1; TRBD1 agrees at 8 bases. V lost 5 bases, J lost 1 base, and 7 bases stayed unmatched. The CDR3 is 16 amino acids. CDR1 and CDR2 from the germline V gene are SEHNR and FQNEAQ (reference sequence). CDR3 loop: CASSLDDRGSYNEQFF. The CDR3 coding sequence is TGTGCCAGCAGCCTCGACGACAGGGGTTCCTACAATGAGCAGTTCTTC.

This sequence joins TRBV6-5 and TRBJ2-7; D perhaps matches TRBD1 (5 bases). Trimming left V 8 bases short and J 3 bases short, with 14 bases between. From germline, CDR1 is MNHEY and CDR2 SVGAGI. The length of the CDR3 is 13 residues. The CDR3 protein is CASGKGQGYEQYF. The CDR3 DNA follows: TGTGCCAGCGGTAAAGGCCAGGGCTACGAGCAGTACTTC.

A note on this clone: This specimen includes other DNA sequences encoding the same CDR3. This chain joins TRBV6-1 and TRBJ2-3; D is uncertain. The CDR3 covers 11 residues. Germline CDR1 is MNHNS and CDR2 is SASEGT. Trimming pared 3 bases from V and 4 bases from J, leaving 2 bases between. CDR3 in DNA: TGTGCCAGCAGTGATCCAGATACGCAGTATTTT. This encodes CASSDPDTQYF.

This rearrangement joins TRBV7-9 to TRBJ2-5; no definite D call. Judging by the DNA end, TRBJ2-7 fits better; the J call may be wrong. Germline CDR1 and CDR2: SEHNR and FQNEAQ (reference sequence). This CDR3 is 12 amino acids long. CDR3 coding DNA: TGTGCCATCGGGTTGACCTTCTACGAGCAGTACTTC. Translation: CAIGLTFYEQYF.

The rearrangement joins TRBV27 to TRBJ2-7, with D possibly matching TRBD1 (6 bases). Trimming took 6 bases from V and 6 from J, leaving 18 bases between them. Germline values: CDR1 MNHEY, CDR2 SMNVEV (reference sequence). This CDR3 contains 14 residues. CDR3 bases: TGTGCCAGCAGGTTACAGGGTACAAGTTCCGAGCAGTACTTC. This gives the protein CASRLQGTSSEQYF.

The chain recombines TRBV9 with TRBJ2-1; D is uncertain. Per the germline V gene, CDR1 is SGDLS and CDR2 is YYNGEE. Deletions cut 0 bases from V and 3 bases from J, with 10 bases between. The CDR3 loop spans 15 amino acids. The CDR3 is CASSVDQPLYNEQFF. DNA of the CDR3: TGTGCCAGCAGCGTAGATCAGCCCCTCTACAATGAGCAGTTCTTC.

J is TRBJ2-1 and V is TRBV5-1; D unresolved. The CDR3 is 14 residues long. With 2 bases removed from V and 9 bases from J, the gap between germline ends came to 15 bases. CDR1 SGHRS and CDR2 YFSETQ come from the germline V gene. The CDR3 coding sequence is TGCGCCAGCAGCTTAACACTCACGACGGGTGAGCAGTTCTTC. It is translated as CASSLTLTTGEQFF. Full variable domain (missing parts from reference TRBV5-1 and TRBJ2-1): KAGVTQTPRYLIKTRGQQVTLSCSPISGHRSVSWYQQTPGQGLQFLFEYFSETQRNKGNFPGRFSGRQFSNSRSEMNVSTLELGDSALYLCASSLTLTTGEQFFGPGTRLTVL.

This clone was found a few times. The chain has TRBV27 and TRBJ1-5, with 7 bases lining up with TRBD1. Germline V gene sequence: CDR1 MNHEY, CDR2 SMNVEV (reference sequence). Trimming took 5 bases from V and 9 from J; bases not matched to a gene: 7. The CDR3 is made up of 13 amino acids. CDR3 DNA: TGTGCCAGCAGTCGGGACAGTTTGGGGCCCCAGCATTTT. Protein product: CASSRDSLGPQHF.

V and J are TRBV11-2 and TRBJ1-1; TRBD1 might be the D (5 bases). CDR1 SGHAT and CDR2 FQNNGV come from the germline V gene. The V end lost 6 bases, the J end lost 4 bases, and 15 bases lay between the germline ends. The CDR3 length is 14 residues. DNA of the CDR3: TGTGCCAGCAGAAGGGACGAAAGACCCACTGAAGCTTTCTTT. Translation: CASRRDERPTEAFF.

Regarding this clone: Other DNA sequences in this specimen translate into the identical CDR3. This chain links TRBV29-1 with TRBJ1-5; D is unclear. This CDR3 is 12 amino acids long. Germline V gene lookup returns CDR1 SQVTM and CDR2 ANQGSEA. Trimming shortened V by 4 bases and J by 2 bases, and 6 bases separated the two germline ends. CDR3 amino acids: CSVAEGNQPQHF. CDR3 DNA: TGCAGCGTTGCGGAGGGCAATCAGCCCCAGCATTTT.